Listed below are T cell receptor beta chains from one sample, sequenced in a study of Ad26.COV2.S vaccination and SARS-CoV-2 variants. TCRdb's table, derived via immunoSEQ multiplex PCR, lists solely in-frame clones and lacks some. This sample has approximately 420,000 clones, with more than 75% found just once. Here the sequenced sample was peripheral blood, taken in a trial of Ad26.COV2.S vaccine versus placebo. The receptors derive from a person aged 18-65 years who received the Ad26.COV2.S COVID-19 vaccine or a placebo. CDR3s include the opening cysteine and the closing phenylalanine or tryptophan. A D gene is named only where the DNA matches it firmly. Size is stated for part of the rows, as once, few or many counts, or as a class when the clone is expanded.

abundance,v_gene,j_gene,d_gene,CDR3nt,CDR3aa
-,TRBV3-1/TRBV3-2,TRBJ1-2,-,TGTGCCAGCAGCCAAGATCCCCTAGTCTATGGCTACACCTTC,CASSQDPLVYGYTF
-,TRBV7-2,TRBJ1-6,TRBD1,TGTGCCAGCACATTGACCGGGACAGGGCACTCACCCCTCCACTTT,CASTLTGTGHSPLHF
-,TRBV5-1,TRBJ1-1,-,TGCGCCAGCAGCTTGGGCGGGAGCACTGAAGCTTTCTTT,CASSLGGSTEAFF
-,TRBV11-3,TRBJ2-5,TRBD1,TGTGCCAGCAGCTACGGGACAGGGGAAGAGACCCAGTACTTC,CASSYGTGEETQYF
-,TRBV7-8,TRBJ1-6,TRBD1,TGTGCCAGCAGCGTATATCAGGGGGTGAATTCACCCCTCCACTTT,CASSVYQGVNSPLHF
few,TRBV19,TRBJ1-4,-,TGTGCCAGTGGCAAACGCCCAAGGGGGAGTGGTAATGAAAAACTGTTTTTT,CASGKRPRGSGNEKLFF
-,TRBV19,TRBJ1-1,TRBD1,TGTGCCAGTAGTATTTCAGGGGGCCTGAACACTGAAGCTTTCTTT,CASSISGGLNTEAFF
-,TRBV9,TRBJ2-2,TRBD2,TGTGCCAGCAGAGAGGGAGGGGCCAACGGGGAGCTGTTTTTT,CASREGGANGELFF
-,TRBV4-1,TRBJ2-5,TRBD2,TGCGCCAGCAGCCCGCGACTAGCGCCTCAAGAGACCCAGTACTTC,CASSPRLAPQETQYF
-,TRBV6-5,TRBJ2-7,-,TGTGCCAGCAGTTCCCCCTCCCGACAGAATTCCTACGAGCAGTACTTC,CASSSPSRQNSYEQYF
once,TRBV27,TRBJ2-1,-,TGTGCCAGCAGCCACTACGGGACGAATGACAATGAGCAGTTCTTC,CASSHYGTNDNEQFF
once,TRBV3-1/TRBV3-2,TRBJ1-1,-,TGTGCCAGCAGCCAGTCGGAGTACGACACTGAAGCTTTCTTT,CASSQSEYDTEAFF
-,TRBV6-5,TRBJ1-5,TRBD1,TGTGCCAGCATGAGGACAGGGGGCAATCAGCCCCAGCATTTT,CASMRTGGNQPQHF
-,TRBV19,TRBJ1-5,TRBD1,TGTGCCAGCAATCCCCAAGACAGGGGCAATCAGCCCCAGCATTTT,CASNPQDRGNQPQHF
-,TRBV5-8,TRBJ1-4,-,TGTGCCAGCAGCCCGGGGACCGCCTTTAGTAATGAAAAACTGTTTTTT,CASSPGTAFSNEKLFF
-,TRBV19,TRBJ1-4,-,TGTGCCAGTAGTTTGCGGGAATTCAACGAAAAACTGTTTTTT,CASSLREFNEKLFF
few,TRBV28,TRBJ2-6,-,TGTGCCAGCAGGATAAAAACAGTCCTCCTCTCTGGGGCCAACGTCCTGACTTTC,CASRIKTVLLSGANVLTF
-,TRBV18,TRBJ1-1,-,TGTGCCAGCTCACGGTCGTCGGGTTGGGGAAACACTGAAGCTTTCTTT,CASSRSSGWGNTEAFF
once,TRBV11-3,TRBJ2-1,-,TGTGCCAGCAGCTTAAGATTGGGGTCCTACAATGAGCAGTTCTTC,CASSLRLGSYNEQFF
-,TRBV15,TRBJ1-2,TRBD1,TGTGCCACCAGCAAGGGCAGGGGGCATTATGGCTACACCTTC,CATSKGRGHYGYTF
-,TRBV7-2,TRBJ2-2,TRBD1,TGTGCCAGCAGCCCTAGGACAGGAAAGAACACCGGGGAGCTGTTTTTT,CASSPRTGKNTGELFF
-,TRBV29-1,TRBJ1-2,-,TGCAGCGTTGAAGCCGACGGGCCTGGCTACACCTTC,CSVEADGPGYTF
-,TRBV30,TRBJ1-1,-,TGTGCCTGGAATTTTGGCACTGAAGCTTTCTTT,CAWNFGTEAFF
-,TRBV28,TRBJ2-2,-,TGTGCCAGCAGCACCGGGGAGCTGTTTTTT,CASSTGELFF
-,TRBV7-8,TRBJ1-6,-,TGTGCCAGCAGCTCCCCCCACGATGGACCCTCCTATAATTCACCCCTCCACTTT,CASSSPHDGPSYNSPLHF
-,TRBV27,TRBJ2-3,TRBD2,TGTGCCAGCAGTTTATGGACATCCGGCGGGGGGGCAGATACGCAGTATTTT,CASSLWTSGGGADTQYF
once,TRBV7-3,TRBJ1-1,TRBD1,TGTGCCAGCAGCCCAGGACAGGGGCGAACTGAAGCTTTCTTT,CASSPGQGRTEAFF
-,TRBV11-2,TRBJ2-3,TRBD1,TGTGCCAGCAGCCACATTATTCGACAGGGAGACGCGCAAGCAGATACGCAGTATTTT,CASSHIIRQGDAQADTQYF
-,TRBV7-9,TRBJ1-5,-,TGTGCCAGCAGCCCGCGGACTGCTAATAGCAATCAGCCCCAGCATTTT,CASSPRTANSNQPQHF
-,TRBV21-1,TRBJ1-4,-,TGTGCCAGCAGCGAGGGAGGCGGGGAAAAACTGTTTTTT,CASSEGGGEKLFF
-,TRBV5-4,TRBJ2-7,-,TGTGCCAGCAGCTTCGACAACTCCTACGAGCAGTACTTC,CASSFDNSYEQYF
once,TRBV28,TRBJ2-3,-,TGTGCCAGCAGCAGGGCCTTTCCCACAGATACGCAGTATTTT,CASSRAFPTDTQYF
-,TRBV4-3,TRBJ2-1,-,TGCGCCAGCAGCCAAGATCCGGGCGGGCACAATGAGCAGTTCTTC,CASSQDPGGHNEQFF
-,TRBV25-1,TRBJ1-5,TRBD1,TGTGCCAGCAGGGGCAGGGGGGTTAATCAGCCCCAGCATTTT,CASRGRGVNQPQHF
-,TRBV10-2,TRBJ1-3,-,TGCGCCAGCAGTGAATCGGGGGCCGACGGTGGAAACACCATATATTTT,CASSESGADGGNTIYF
-,TRBV7-9,TRBJ2-7,TRBD2,TGTGCCAGCAGCTTAGCACGGGGACTAGCGGTCTACGAGCAGTACTTC,CASSLARGLAVYEQYF
-,TRBV30,TRBJ1-1,TRBD1,TGTGCCTGGACCCGGACAGGGATGAACACTGAAGCTTTCTTT,CAWTRTGMNTEAFF
-,TRBV9,TRBJ2-7,TRBD1,TGTGCCAGCAGCGCAATCTCCGGGACAGGCCCCTCCTACGAGCAGTACTTC,CASSAISGTGPSYEQYF
-,TRBV15,TRBJ2-5,-,TGTGCCACCAGCAGAGATCTAGGGGCGGGAGAGACCCAGTACTTC,CATSRDLGAGETQYF
-,TRBV7-9,TRBJ1-1,-,TGTGCCAGCAGCCCCACGGGGGGGATAGACACTGAAGCTTTCTTT,CASSPTGGIDTEAFF
-,TRBV7-3,TRBJ2-3,-,TGTGCCAGCAGCTTAACAGGAACAGTGGCTAGCACAGATACGCAGTATTTT,CASSLTGTVASTDTQYF
-,TRBV2,TRBJ1-1,-,TGTGCCAGCAGTGGCCGAGTAGCAGTGAACACTGAAGCTTTCTTT,CASSGRVAVNTEAFF
-,TRBV28,TRBJ2-1,TRBD1,TGTGCCAGCAGTTTAGTACAGGGGACAAGAAATGAGCAGTTCTTC,CASSLVQGTRNEQFF
-,TRBV7-9,TRBJ2-2,-,TGTGCCAGCAGCTTAGCCGGGGACACCGGGGAGCTGTTTTTT,CASSLAGDTGELFF
-,TRBV12-3/TRBV12-4,TRBJ2-2,-,TGTGCCAGCAGTTTACTTCGTTCCGGGGAGCTGTTTTTT,CASSLLRSGELFF
-,TRBV24-1,TRBJ2-4,-,TGTGCCACCAGTGATTGGGTCAAAAACATTCAGTACTTC,CATSDWVKNIQYF
-,TRBV5-8,TRBJ2-1,-,TGTGCCAGCAGCTTGCGCTACCTCGGGGAAGGGGACAATGAGCAGTTCTTC,CASSLRYLGEGDNEQFF
once,TRBV10-3,TRBJ2-7,TRBD1,TGTGCCATCAGCCCCGGGACAGGGAGCTACGAGCAGTACTTC,CAISPGTGSYEQYF
-,TRBV11-3,TRBJ2-3,TRBD2,TGTGCCAGCAGCTCGGGACTAGCGGGGACGACAGATACGCAGTATTTT,CASSSGLAGTTDTQYF
-,TRBV6-5,TRBJ2-7,TRBD1,TGTGCCAGCAGTCCTGGACAGGGTGCATACGAGCAGTACTTC,CASSPGQGAYEQYF
-,TRBV5-1,TRBJ1-1,-,TGCGCCAGCAGCTTAAGTCTGCGGGGAGGGAACACTGAAGCTTTCTTT,CASSLSLRGGNTEAFF
few,TRBV5-1,TRBJ2-2,TRBD2,TGCGCCAGCAGCCCAGGACTAGCGGAGGGGAACACCGGGGAGCTGTTTTTT,CASSPGLAEGNTGELFF